This T cell receptor (beta chain) emerged from a study of molecular identifiers for immune sequencing clone quantification. A single record per CDR3 protein comes from TCRdb applying MiXCR to the PCR reads. The sample lists fewer than 75,000 distinct CDR3 sequences; about a sixth were seen once. There are 16 residues in the CDR3. V was cut by 0 bases and J by 2 bases, with 13 bases left in between. Germline CDR1 reads SGDLS; CDR2 reads YYNGEE. The sequenced sample was naive CD8+ T cells from blood, with Jurkat cell RNA spiked in. The subset was: FACS-sorted CD8+CD4-CCR7+CD45RA+ naive T cells. This clonotype was sampled from a human donor in good health. Some libraries in this study had Jurkat cell RNA spiked in. The chain couples TRBV9 to TRBJ2-3; the D is unclear. The CDR3 nucleotides read TGTGCCAGCAGCGTAGAGGGCGGATACACCACAGATACGCAGTATTTT. Protein product: CASSVEGGYTTDTQYF.